The 23 T cell receptor beta chains listed next were all sequenced from one sample in a study of blood T cell repertoires in COVID-19. The repertoire was sequenced with immunoSEQ multiplex PCR; TCRdb's copy has only in-frame clones and lacks some. The sample holds over 140,000 clones, about 80% seen once. The sample comprised peripheral blood. These receptors were obtained from an older woman with acute or convalescent COVID-19.

The V gene is TRBV19, the J gene TRBJ1-1; no definite D call. CDR3 length equals 15 residues. The V gene's germline CDR1 is LNHDA and CDR2 SQIVND (reference sequence). V was trimmed by 3 bases and J by 0 bases, leaving 11 bases between them. The DNA of the CDR3 is TGTGCCAGTAGTATCCGGGGAACAGTGAACACTGAAGCTTTCTTT. It specifies CASSIRGTVNTEAFF. The whole variable domain, filled in from reference TRBV19 and TRBJ1-1, reads DGGITQSPKYLFRKEGQNVTLSCEQNLNHDAMYWYRQDPGQGLRLIYYSQIVNDFQKGDIAEGYSVSREKKESFPLTVTSAQKNPTAFYLCASSIRGTVNTEAFFGQGTRLTVV.

CDR3 protein: CASSYSTPGSKAFF. CDR3 in DNA: TGTGCCAGCAGTTACTCGACCCCGGGGAGCAAAGCTTTCTTT. The genes are TRBV6-5 and TRBJ1-1, with D uncertain. V gave up 0 bases and J gave up 9 bases, with 14 bases separating them. CDR1 is MNHEY, CDR2 SVGAGI, per germline. The CDR3 totals 14 residues.

The chain combines TRBV3-1 (or the pseudogene TRBV3-2) with TRBJ1-2; 7 positions agree with TRBD1. Germline-derived CDR1 and CDR2 are LGHDT and YNNKEL (reference sequence). Trimming took 2 bases from V and 3 from J; bases not matched to a gene: 0. The CDR3 extends over 13 amino acids. DNA for the CDR3: TGTGCCAGCAGCCAAACAGGGGACTATGGCTACACCTTC. This gives the protein CASSQTGDYGYTF.

J is TRBJ1-2 and V is TRBV3-1 (or the pseudogene TRBV3-2); D gene uncertain. Germline CDR1 LGHDT, CDR2 YNNKEL (reference sequence). Trimming removed 1 base from V and 5 bases from J, with 11 bases in between. This CDR3 has 14 residues. CDR3 amino acids: CASSQAATYYGYTF. In DNA form, the CDR3 reads TGTGCCAGCAGCCAAGCCGCCACCTATTATGGCTACACCTTC.

The V call is TRBV11-2, the J call TRBJ2-7; the match to TRBD2 covers 11 bases. CDR1 and CDR2 from the germline V gene are SGHAT and FQNNGV. CDR3 length equals 17 residues. V lost 2 bases to trimming and J lost 2 bases; unmatched junction nucleotides: 8. CDR3 protein: CASSLRDLAGGAYEQYF. Here the CDR3 DNA reads TGTGCCAGCAGCTTAAGGGACCTAGCGGGAGGTGCCTACGAGCAGTACTTC.

The chain combines TRBV7-3 with TRBJ1-2; D is possibly TRBD1 (6 bases). The CDR3 has 15 amino acids. Germline-derived CDR1 and CDR2 are SGHTA and FQGTGA. V gave up 1 base and J gave up 2 bases, with 11 bases separating them. The CDR3 bases are TGTGCCAGCAGCTTAAACGGGCAGGGGAACTATGGCTACACCTTC. This translates into CASSLNGQGNYGYTF.

Note on this clone: One junction end does not reproduce the germline sequence, and a read error may be involved. The chain has TRBV7-7 and TRBJ2-2; TRBD2 aligns across 10 bases. This CDR3 is built from 17 residues. The germline V gene encodes CDR1 SSHAT and CDR2 FNYEAQ (reference sequence). The CDR3 sequence: CASSTGTSGIDTGELFF. In DNA, the CDR3 is TGTGCTAGCAGCACAGGCACTAGCGGGATTGACACCGGGGAGCTGTTTTTT.

This clone was picked up one time. The chain joins TRBV11-2 to TRBJ2-1; 8 bases fit TRBD2. Germline V gives CDR1 SGHAT, CDR2 FQNNGV. Trimming cost V 3 bases and J 0 bases; bases outside gene matches: 4. The CDR3 is 16 residues long. CDR3 sequence (DNA): TGTGCCAGCAGCTTTCCTGGACTAGCCTCCTACAATGAGCAGTTCTTC. Its translation is CASSFPGLASYNEQFF.

The chain carries TRBV3-1 (or the pseudogene TRBV3-2) and TRBJ1-1; D ambiguous. V lost 1 base and J lost 6, with 12 bases in between. There are 14 residues in the CDR3. The germline CDR1 and CDR2 sequences are LGHDT and YNNKEL (reference sequence). CDR3 nucleotides: TGTGCCAGCAGCCAAGTGGGCACCTCTCCTGAAGCTTTCTTT. Amino acids: CASSQVGTSPEAFF.

In regard to this clone: Compared with germline, one end of the junction differs, possibly owing to a read error. Other DNA sequences in the sample encode the same CDR3. This sequence joins TRBV10-3 and TRBJ2-1; D gene unclear. The germline gives CDR1 ENHRY, CDR2 SYGVKD. The CDR3 totals 12 residues. CDR3 bases: TGCGCCATCGGGCTGAACAACAATGAGCAGTTCTTC. It codes for CAIGLNNNEQFF.

This sequence joins TRBV14 and TRBJ2-2; D might be TRBD1 (6 bases). The CDR3 consists of 15 residues. Trimming shortened V by 2 bases and J by 6 bases, and 13 bases separated the two germline ends. Germline V lookup: CDR1 SGHDN, CDR2 FVKESK. The CDR3 reads CASSQPSEGAGELFF. The CDR3 DNA is TGTGCCAGCAGCCAACCAAGCGAGGGGGCCGGGGAGCTGTTTTTT.

V usage is TRBV5-4 and J usage is TRBJ2-1; 9 nucleotides align to TRBD2. The J segment lost 6 bases and the V segment lost 3 bases, leaving 10 bases of the junction unmatched. Germline V gene sequence: CDR1 SGHNT, CDR2 YYREEE (reference sequence). The CDR3 runs 16 residues. CDR3 nucleotide sequence: TGTGCCAGCAGCTGGGGGACGGGACTAGCAGGCAATGAGCAGTTCTTC. This encodes CASSWGTGLAGNEQFF.

In its sample, this clone was seen a few times. In the same sample, other DNA sequences code for this CDR3. The rearrangement uses TRBV6-1 and TRBJ1-2; possible D gene TRBD1, 5 bases. Trimming removed 2 bases at V and 5 bases at J, with 9 bases between. Germline CDR1 reads MNHNS; CDR2 reads SASEGT. The CDR3 extends over 13 amino acids. CDR3 bases: TGTGCCAGCAGTGAAACAGGAGCGTATGGCTACACCTTC. As protein: CASSETGAYGYTF.

The chain employs TRBV5-8 and TRBJ2-4; maybe TRBD2 (6 bases). There are 17 residues in the CDR3. V shed 2 bases and J shed 6 bases, with 21 bases lying between them. Per germline, CDR1 SGHTS and CDR2 YDEGEE. The CDR3 region is CASSFGGMSHPINIQYF. The CDR3, as DNA: TGTGCCAGCAGCTTTGGGGGGATGTCGCACCCCATAAACATTCAGTACTTC.

The chain carries TRBV7-8 and TRBJ2-1; possible D gene TRBD2, 6 bases. V lost 0 bases and J lost 10, with 13 bases in between. Germline-derived CDR1 and CDR2 are SGHVS and FQNEAQ. This CDR3 has 14 amino acids. As DNA, the CDR3 is TGTGCCAGCAGCTTAGCTCGGGACTCCCGGGAGCAGTTCTTC. It codes for CASSLARDSREQFF.

The V call is TRBV10-3, the J call TRBJ1-2; 7 nucleotides align to TRBD1. V trimming: 9 bases; J trimming: 14 bases; junction bases outside the gene matches: 15. CDR1 and CDR2 (germline): ENHRY, SYGVKD. The CDR3 consists of 12 residues. The CDR3 coding sequence is TGTGCCATTCAGGGTGAGGGGACAGATTCTACCTTC. Translating gives CAIQGEGTDSTF.

J is TRBJ1-1 and V is TRBV2; D remains ambiguous. Trimming pared 6 bases from V and 7 bases from J, leaving 12 bases between. The CDR3 has 12 amino acids. The germline V gene encodes CDR1 SNHLY and CDR2 FYNNEI. This chain's CDR3 is CASRAIRDEAFF. CDR3 nucleotides: TGTGCCAGCAGAGCTATACGGGATGAAGCTTTCTTT.

This rearrangement joins TRBV20-1 to TRBJ2-7; D is possibly TRBD2 (5 bases). Germline-derived CDR1 and CDR2 are DFQATT and SNEGSKA (reference sequence). Between the trimmed V and J ends, which lost 5 bases and 7 bases, there was a span of 12 bases. The CDR3 covers 11 residues. This CDR3 is CSAFVSGEQYF. The CDR3 DNA follows: TGCAGTGCTTTCGTCTCGGGGGAGCAGTACTTC.

V gene TRBV2 combines with J gene TRBJ1-3; 9 bases line up with TRBD1. From germline, CDR1 is SNHLY and CDR2 FYNNEI. The CDR3 runs 14 residues. Losses at the gene ends were 6 bases for V and 5 bases for J; bases not matched to a gene: 5. The CDR3 nucleotides read TGTGCCAGCAGAGAGACAGGGGGGCGAAACACCATATATTTT. Protein sequence: CASRETGGRNTIYF.

V is TRBV2 and J is TRBJ2-5; weak D call: TRBD2 (5 bases). Germline V gene data show CDR1 as SNHLY and CDR2 as FYNNEI. The length of the CDR3 is 11 residues. V dropped 4 bases and J dropped 5 bases, with 5 bases sitting between them. The CDR3 reads CASSAGETQYF. The CDR3 DNA is TGTGCCAGCAGTGCGGGGGAGACCCAGTACTTC.

By sample share, this clone is medium-sized (0.01 to 0.1%). This chain uses TRBV30 with TRBJ2-1; 11 nucleotides align to TRBD2. V shed 4 bases and J 8 bases; nucleotides not matched to a gene: 4. The germline CDR1 and CDR2 sequences are GTSNPN and SVGIG (reference sequence). This CDR3 spans 13 amino acids. CDR3 region: CAWKLAGEYEQFF. The CDR3 DNA follows: TGTGCCTGGAAACTAGCGGGAGAATATGAGCAGTTCTTC. Full variable domain (rest looked up from reference TRBV30 and TRBJ2-1): SQTIHQWPATLVQPVGSPLSLECTVEGTSNPNLYWYRQAAGRGLQLLFYSVGIGQISSEVPQNLSASRPQDRQFILSSKKLLLSDSGFYLCAWKLAGEYEQFFGPGTRLTVL.

There are a few counts of this clone. This rearrangement joins TRBV30 to TRBJ2-7, with D tentatively TRBD2 (5 bases). This CDR3 region has 12 residues. In germline, CDR1 is GTSNPN, CDR2 SVGIG (reference sequence). Trimming removed 2 bases at V and 7 bases at J, with 12 bases between. The CDR3 coding sequence is TGTGCCTGGAGTACATACGGGGAAGAGCAGTACTTC. Amino acid sequence: CAWSTYGEEQYF.

The genes are TRBV19 and TRBJ2-1; 11 bases match TRBD2. The germline V gene has CDR1 LNHDA and CDR2 SQIVND (reference sequence). The ends lost 2 bases at V and 7 bases at J; junction bases unmatched: 10. This CDR3 is 17 amino acids long. CDR3 loop: CASSIRRGTSGMNEQFF. The CDR3, as DNA: TGTGCCAGTAGTATAAGGCGTGGGACTAGCGGTATGAATGAGCAGTTCTTC. Looking up the rest from reference TRBV19 and TRBJ2-1 gives the full variable domain: DGGITQSPKYLFRKEGQNVTLSCEQNLNHDAMYWYRQDPGQGLRLIYYSQIVNDFQKGDIAEGYSVSREKKESFPLTVTSAQKNPTAFYLCASSIRRGTSGMNEQFFGPGTRLTVL.